This passage covers 6 T cell receptor beta chains from one sample sequenced in a study of breast tumors, draining lymph nodes, adjacent tissues. Using its own MiXCR run on the multiplex PCR reads, TCRdb lists one record per CDR3 protein. The profile covers approximately 300,000 distinct CDR3 sequences, with under 35% appearing a single time and 0.85% to 1.2% taken by the ten largest. Breast cancer patients provided tissue from their axillary draining lymph nodes. Input material: axillary lymph node tissue. Every receptor here comes from a female donor with breast cancer. Some clones in this sample may be carry-over from other donors' samples.

Note on this clonotype: A read error may explain this, as a much larger clone is one base away. The chain uses TRBV11-2 and TRBJ2-7; possibly TRBD1 or TRBD2 for D (5 bases each). Germline CDR1 and CDR2: SGHAT and FQNNGV. Trimming pared 5 bases from V and 6 bases from J, leaving 23 bases between. This CDR3 is built from 16 residues. The CDR3 DNA follows: TGTGCCAGCAGCACTGGTTCAAGGCCGGTCGGGGCCGAGCAGTACTTC. As protein: CASSTGSRPVGAEQYF.

J is TRBJ2-7 and V is TRBV11-2, with 9 bases lining up with TRBD2. This CDR3 contains 15 residues. V was pared by 5 bases and J by 6 bases, with 11 bases of the junction left unmatched. The germline CDR1 and CDR2 sequences are SGHAT and FQNNGV. The CDR3: CASSPPGSGSSEQYF. CDR3 coding DNA: TGTGCCAGCAGCCCGCCGGGTAGCGGGAGTTCCGAGCAGTACTTC.

This clonotype was detected only once. The J gene is TRBJ2-7, the V gene TRBV7-2, with D perhaps TRBD1 or TRBD2 (6 bases each). The CDR3 spans 15 residues. The germline V gene has CDR1 SGHTA and CDR2 FQGNSA. Trimming shortened V by 1 base and J by 2 bases, and 12 bases separated the two germline ends. The CDR3 is CASSLVQGGAYEQYF. DNA for the CDR3: TGTGCCAGCAGCTTAGTACAGGGAGGAGCCTACGAGCAGTACTTC.

This clonotype was seen ten or more times. V is TRBV29-1 and J is TRBJ2-1, with TRBD1 identical over 8 bases. CDR1 SQVTM and CDR2 ANQGSEA come from the germline V gene. The CDR3 runs 14 residues. The J segment lost 9 bases and the V segment lost 4 bases, leaving 11 bases of the junction unmatched. DNA for the CDR3: TGCAGCGTTGCTGGACAGGGTGAAGTTGGTGAGCAGTTCTTC. Protein sequence: CSVAGQGEVGEQFF.

In its sample, this clonotype was seen a few times. Just one base apart from a much larger clone, this may be a read error. The V and J genes are TRBV5-5 and TRBJ1-2; D unclear. Deletions cut 0 bases from V and 8 bases from J, with 14 bases between. In germline, CDR1 is SGHKS, CDR2 YYEKEE (reference sequence). This CDR3 is 14 amino acids long. The CDR3, as DNA: TGTGCCAGCAGCTTGGATCAGGCGGCGTTCGGCTACACCTTC. It is translated as CASSLDQAAFGYTF.

This clonotype was counted once. This chain joins TRBV19 and TRBJ2-5; 14 bases are a match to TRBD2. V was pared by 3 bases and J by 3 bases, with 0 bases of the junction left unmatched. The germline CDR1 and CDR2 sequences are LNHDA and SQIVND (reference sequence). The CDR3 consists of 15 residues. The CDR3 region is CASSMTSGREETQYF. As DNA, the CDR3 is TGTGCCAGTAGTATGACTAGCGGGAGGGAAGAGACCCAGTACTTC.